This passage covers 7 T cell receptor beta chains from one sample sequenced in a study. TCRdb reprocessed the 5' RACE reads via MiXCR and lists one record per CDR3 protein. The sample lists about 43,000 distinct CDR3 sequences, 29% occurring once. The sample consisted of memory CD4+ T cells sorted from a lymph node. Subset: memory CD4+ T cells, CD4+CD45RO+CD25-. Source of these receptors: a female donor with breast cancer.

This clonotype came up many times. The chain is built from TRBV7-9 and TRBJ2-2; D possibly matches TRBD1 or TRBD2 (5 bases each). The CDR3 has 17 amino acids. The ends were cut back, 4 bases at V and 3 bases at J, with 18 bases in the middle. Germline CDR1 SEHNR, CDR2 FQNEAQ (reference sequence). CDR3 nucleotide sequence: TGTGCCAGCAGCTCGCAAACCGGGACGAGCTACACCGGGGAGCTGTTTTTT. It is translated as CASSSQTGTSYTGELFF.

This clonotype came up a few times. In DNA, the CDR3 is TGTGCCAGCAGCCCCGGAGCGACAGGTTTCCAGTATTTT. Protein product: CASSPGATGFQYF. V usage is TRBV12-3 or TRBV12-4 and J usage is TRBJ2-3; possible D gene TRBD1, 6 bases. With 6 bases removed from V and 12 bases from J, the gap between germline ends came to 19 bases. The CDR3 sequence is 13 residues long.

This clonotype was recorded a few times. In DNA form, the CDR3 reads TGTGCCAGCAGCTTAGTCGTTTACGGGGCCGCCGACGAGCAGTACTTC. This codes for CASSLVVYGAADEQYF. This rearrangement joins TRBV7-6 to TRBJ2-7; D may match TRBD1 or TRBD2 (5 bases each). The ends were cut back, 1 base at V and 5 bases at J, with 18 bases in the middle. CDR1 is SGHVS, CDR2 FNYEAQ, per germline. This CDR3 region has 16 residues. Full variable domain (missing parts from reference TRBV7-6 and TRBJ2-7): GAGVSQSPRYKVTKRGQDVALRCDPISGHVSLYWYRQALGQGPEFLTYFNYEAQQDKSGLPNDRFSAERPEGSISTLTIQRTEQRDSAMYRCASSLVVYGAADEQYFGPGTRLTVT.

The chain links TRBV10-3 to TRBJ1-5; D not certain. Between the trimmed V and J ends, which lost 0 bases and 4 bases, there was a span of 4 bases. The CDR3 spans 13 residues. CDR1 ENHRY and CDR2 SYGVKD come from the germline V gene. As DNA, the CDR3 is TGTGCCATCAGTGAGTCGAGAAATCAGCCCCAGCATTTT. This gives the protein CAISESRNQPQHF.

The table lists this clonotype with a few counts. The rearrangement links TRBV12-3 or TRBV12-4 to TRBJ1-2; D is ambiguous. There are 14 residues in the CDR3. The V end was cut by 5 bases, the J end by 0 bases, with 10 bases between. The CDR3 DNA sequence: TGTGCCAGCAGTGGCCCAGGAACTAACTATGGCTACACCTTC. Encoded protein: CASSGPGTNYGYTF.

This clonotype was found many times. The chain joins TRBV5-5 to TRBJ2-3, with D tentatively TRBD2 (5 bases). There are 15 residues in the CDR3. Trimming stripped 0 bases from V and 0 bases from J, with 8 bases between. CDR1 and CDR2 (germline): SGHKS, YYEKEE (reference sequence). The CDR3 is CASSLVERSTDTQYF. The CDR3 bases are TGTGCCAGCAGCTTGGTAGAGCGGAGCACAGATACGCAGTATTTT.

This clonotype came up once. The DNA for the CDR3 is TGTGCCAGCGGTTCCCCGGTGGCGGGAGTCACCAATGAGCAGTTCTTC. Amino acid sequence: CASGSPVAGVTNEQFF. The chain joins TRBV6-5 to TRBJ2-1, with 7 positions matching TRBD2. There are 16 residues in the CDR3. Germline V gives CDR1 MNHEY, CDR2 SVGAGI. V shed 8 bases and J 6 bases; nucleotides not matched to a gene: 16.